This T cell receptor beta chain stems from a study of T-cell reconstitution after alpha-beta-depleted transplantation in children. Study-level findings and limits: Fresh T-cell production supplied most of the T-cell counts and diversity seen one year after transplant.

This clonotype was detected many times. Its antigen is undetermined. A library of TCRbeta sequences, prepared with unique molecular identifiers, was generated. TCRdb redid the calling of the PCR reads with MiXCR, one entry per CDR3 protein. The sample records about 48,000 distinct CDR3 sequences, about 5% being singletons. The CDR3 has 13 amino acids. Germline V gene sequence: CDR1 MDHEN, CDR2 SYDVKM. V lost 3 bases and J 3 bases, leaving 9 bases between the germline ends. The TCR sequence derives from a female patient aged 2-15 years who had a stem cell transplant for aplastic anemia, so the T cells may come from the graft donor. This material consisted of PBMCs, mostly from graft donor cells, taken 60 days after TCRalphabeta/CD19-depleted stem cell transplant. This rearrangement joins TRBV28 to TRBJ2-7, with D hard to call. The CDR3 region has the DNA TGTGCCAGCAGTTTCCCTGGGAACTACGAGCAGTACTTC. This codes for CASSFPGNYEQYF.